This record concerns one T cell receptor (beta chain) sequence. The antigen is unknown. This sample was taken from a study of cytomegalovirus exposure and HLA in healthy donors. Study details: The same platform was used for the 100 to 150 validation repertoires and the approximately 670 first-cohort repertoires, a later analysis reported.

Repertoires were generated with immunoSEQ multiplex PCR, while TCRdb's copy carries only in-frame clones and drops some. The sample contains approximately 280,000 clones, 86% of which appear only once. The study's findings and limits: First-cohort TCR clusters were later found to tend to co-occur in the 120 validation repertoires. Three chains linked to CMV were shown in vitro to be specific for CMV antigens. Despite most TCR sequences being rare, some public TCRs occurred in many donors.

CDR3 size: 16 residues. Germline loops: CDR1 SGHNT, CDR2 YENEEA. V trimming: 1 base; J trimming: 2 bases; junction bases outside the gene matches: 6. The receptor was isolated from a woman aged 18-35 years in good health and CMV-seronegative. The specimen was PBMCs. The J gene is TRBJ2-7, the V gene TRBV11-3, with 9 positions matching TRBD2. Here the CDR3 reads CASSLGYGGRAYEQYF. The CDR3, as DNA: TGTGCCAGCAGCTTAGGATACGGCGGGAGGGCCTACGAGCAGTACTTC.